This T cell receptor (beta chain) originates from a study of early T cells in non-severe SARS-CoV-2 infection. Molecules of cDNA were individually given unique molecular identifiers that were attached to them. TCRdb analysed the 5' RACE reads with MiXCR anew, one entry per CDR3 protein. The sample lists more than 65,000 distinct CDR3 sequences, about 12% occurring once. Trimming cost V 6 bases and J 12 bases, with 8 bases left between them. The germline V gene has CDR1 DFQATT and CDR2 SNEGSKA (reference sequence). The CDR3 consists of 8 residues. The sequence derives from an adult who was a healthcare worker with PCR-confirmed SARS-CoV-2 infection or an uninfected control (not recorded which). The source material was whole blood. V is TRBV20-1 and J is TRBJ1-2; D remains unclear. CDR3 bases: TGCAGTGCCGGGTCTCACACCTTC. Its protein is CSAGSHTF.